A selection of T cell receptor beta chains follows, all from one sample in a study of cytomegalovirus exposure and HLA in healthy donors. The assay was immunoSEQ multiplex PCR, and TCRdb's table has in-frame clones only and misses some. This sample yields around 130,000 clones, of which 75% are seen a single time; just under 3% belongs to the top ten. Sequenced input: PBMCs. The receptors derive from a woman in her 40s in good health and CMV-seropositive. CDR3s include the opening cysteine and the closing phenylalanine or tryptophan. A D gene is named only where the DNA matches it firmly. Some rows mark clone size as missing; the rest say once, few, many or name a class of expanded clone.

len: 17; d_gene: TRBD1; abundance: .; v_gene: TRBV9; j_gene: TRBJ2-3; CDR3nt: TGTGCCAGCAGCGTGGATGGGACAGGGGGGATCCATCATACGCAGTATTTT; CDR3aa: CASSVDGTGGIHHTQYF
len: 17; d_gene: TRBD2; abundance: .; v_gene: TRBV5-4; j_gene: TRBJ2-7; CDR3nt: TGTGCCAGCAGCCCCCCTGCCTCTAGCGGGTGGGGGGGGGAGCAGTACTTC; CDR3aa: CASSPPASSGWGGEQYF
len: 18; d_gene: TRBD1; abundance: few; v_gene: TRBV4-1; j_gene: TRBJ2-2; CDR3nt: TGCGCCAGCAACCCGAGAGGGACAGGCGACACGAACACCGGGGAGCTGTTTTTT; CDR3aa: CASNPRGTGDTNTGELFF
len: 14; d_gene: .; abundance: .; v_gene: TRBV19; j_gene: TRBJ1-2; CDR3nt: TGTGCCAGTAGTCCGGCCAGGCAGACCTATGGCTACACCTTC; CDR3aa: CASSPARQTYGYTF
len: 12; d_gene: .; abundance: .; v_gene: TRBV29-1; j_gene: TRBJ2-5; CDR3nt: TGCAGCGTTGGGGCTACGCAAGAGACCCAGTACTTC; CDR3aa: CSVGATQETQYF
len: 14; d_gene: .; abundance: .; v_gene: TRBV5-1; j_gene: TRBJ1-1; CDR3nt: TGCGCCAGCAGCTTGGCACAGGGGAACACTGAAGCTTTCTTT; CDR3aa: CASSLAQGNTEAFF
len: 14; d_gene: TRBD1; abundance: .; v_gene: TRBV28; j_gene: TRBJ2-7; CDR3nt: TGTGCCAGCAGTCCCGGGACAGGGTCCAACGAGCAGTACTTC; CDR3aa: CASSPGTGSNEQYF
len: 16; d_gene: .; abundance: .; v_gene: TRBV5-6; j_gene: TRBJ1-2; CDR3nt: TGTGCCAGCAGCTTAAGGTTCGACTTCCCCCTCTATGGCTACACCTTC; CDR3aa: CASSLRFDFPLYGYTF
len: 14; d_gene: TRBD1; abundance: few; v_gene: TRBV19; j_gene: TRBJ1-4; CDR3nt: TGTGCCAGCGTACAGGGGGGGAAAGATGGGAAACTGTTTTTT; CDR3aa: CASVQGGKDGKLFF
len: 19; d_gene: .; abundance: few; v_gene: TRBV7-3; j_gene: TRBJ1-1; CDR3nt: TGTGCCAGCAGCTTAACGTCGGCGGCTTCCGGACTCAGAGAGGCTGAAGCTTTCTTT; CDR3aa: CASSLTSAASGLREAEAFF
len: 14; d_gene: .; abundance: few; v_gene: TRBV11-2; j_gene: TRBJ2-7; CDR3nt: TGTGCCAGCAGCTTAGAAGGCGGGAACTACGAGCAGTACTTC; CDR3aa: CASSLEGGNYEQYF
len: 17; d_gene: TRBD2; abundance: few; v_gene: TRBV4-2; j_gene: TRBJ2-1; CDR3nt: TGTGCCAGCAGCCAGGCGTCCGGCGGGAGGGCCAGGTATGAGCAGTTCTTC; CDR3aa: CASSQASGGRARYEQFF
len: 16; d_gene: TRBD2; abundance: .; v_gene: TRBV6-5; j_gene: TRBJ2-3; CDR3nt: TGTGCCAGCAGTTACGGGACTAGCGGGGGGCCGAATCCGCAGTATTTT; CDR3aa: CASSYGTSGGPNPQYF
len: 14; d_gene: .; abundance: .; v_gene: TRBV29-1; j_gene: TRBJ2-7; CDR3nt: TGCAGCGTTGAAGCCGCGGGACGCATCTACGAGCAGTACTTC; CDR3aa: CSVEAAGRIYEQYF
len: 14; d_gene: TRBD1; abundance: .; v_gene: TRBV9; j_gene: TRBJ1-1; CDR3nt: TGTGCCAGCAGTGAACAGGGGCTGAACACTGAAGCTTTCTTT; CDR3aa: CASSEQGLNTEAFF
len: 14; d_gene: TRBD1; abundance: .; v_gene: TRBV30; j_gene: TRBJ2-2; CDR3nt: TGTGCCTGGAGTTTAGACAGGGCAGGCGGGGAGCTGTTTTTT; CDR3aa: CAWSLDRAGGELFF
len: 14; d_gene: TRBD1; abundance: .; v_gene: TRBV5-8; j_gene: TRBJ1-2; CDR3nt: TGTGCCAGCAGCCCGGACAGGGGGGTTGGTGGCTACACCTTC; CDR3aa: CASSPDRGVGGYTF
len: 13; d_gene: .; abundance: .; v_gene: TRBV7-9; j_gene: TRBJ1-3; CDR3nt: TGTGCCTGGGGAGGGGGGGCTGGAAACACCATATATTTT; CDR3aa: CAWGGGAGNTIYF
len: 15; d_gene: .; abundance: once; v_gene: TRBV14; j_gene: TRBJ1-2; CDR3nt: TGTGCCAGCAGCCAGTCCGGGGGGGGCGACTATGGCTACACCTTC; CDR3aa: CASSQSGGGDYGYTF
len: 15; d_gene: .; abundance: .; v_gene: TRBV28; j_gene: TRBJ2-2; CDR3nt: TGTGCCAGCAGCCCGCCTAATTCGAACACCGGGGAGCTGTTTTTT; CDR3aa: CASSPPNSNTGELFF
len: 14; d_gene: TRBD1; abundance: .; v_gene: TRBV15; j_gene: TRBJ1-2; CDR3nt: TGTGCCACCAGCAGAGCGGGACAGGGCGGTGGCTACACCTTC; CDR3aa: CATSRAGQGGGYTF
len: 17; d_gene: .; abundance: .; v_gene: TRBV28; j_gene: TRBJ1-6; CDR3nt: TGTGCCAGCAGACGAGGGACTGATAGCTCCTATAATTCACCCCTCCACTTT; CDR3aa: CASRRGTDSSYNSPLHF
len: 17; d_gene: TRBD2; abundance: .; v_gene: TRBV4-2; j_gene: TRBJ2-3; CDR3nt: TGTGCCAGCAGCCAAGAGGTGCTAGCGGGGGGCCCCGATACGCAGTATTTT; CDR3aa: CASSQEVLAGGPDTQYF
len: 14; d_gene: .; abundance: .; v_gene: TRBV6-4; j_gene: TRBJ1-2; CDR3nt: TGTGCCAGCAGTGTCACCCGGGGGGGTAAGGGCTACACCTTC; CDR3aa: CASSVTRGGKGYTF
len: 15; d_gene: TRBD2; abundance: few; v_gene: TRBV9; j_gene: TRBJ2-3; CDR3nt: TGTGCCAGCAGCGTAGAGGGACTAGGGCCTCATACGCAGTATTTT; CDR3aa: CASSVEGLGPHTQYF
len: 16; d_gene: TRBD2; abundance: .; v_gene: TRBV6-4; j_gene: TRBJ2-3; CDR3nt: TGTGCCAGCAGTGAAGGGCCAGCGGGGGCTCAAGATACGCAGTATTTT; CDR3aa: CASSEGPAGAQDTQYF
len: 15; d_gene: .; abundance: .; v_gene: TRBV19; j_gene: TRBJ1-1; CDR3nt: TGTGCCAGTAGTCGTCCCGCGGGGGGGTCCACTGAAGCTTTCTTT; CDR3aa: CASSRPAGGSTEAFF
len: 15; d_gene: .; abundance: .; v_gene: TRBV6-5; j_gene: TRBJ1-6; CDR3nt: TGTGCCAGCAGCTTCCGGGACACAACTATGTCACCCCTCCACTTT; CDR3aa: CASSFRDTTMSPLHF
len: 17; d_gene: TRBD1; abundance: .; v_gene: TRBV7-9; j_gene: TRBJ1-2; CDR3nt: TGTGCCAGCAGCTCCCGGGACAGGTTATCCAGGAACTATGGCTACACCTTC; CDR3aa: CASSSRDRLSRNYGYTF
len: 15; d_gene: .; abundance: .; v_gene: TRBV7-9; j_gene: TRBJ2-2; CDR3nt: TGTGCCAGCAGCTCCGGACTGACGAACACCGGGGAGCTGTTTTTT; CDR3aa: CASSSGLTNTGELFF
len: 13; d_gene: TRBD2; abundance: once; v_gene: TRBV5-6; j_gene: TRBJ2-5; CDR3nt: TGTGCCAGCACCCAAATCGGGGGGGGCTGGAAGTACTTC; CDR3aa: CASTQIGGGWKYF
len: 17; d_gene: TRBD1; abundance: .; v_gene: TRBV4-3; j_gene: TRBJ1-1; CDR3nt: TGCGCCAGCAGCCAACACGCCAAGGCAGACAGGGCCACTGAAGCTTTCTTT; CDR3aa: CASSQHAKADRATEAFF
len: 13; d_gene: TRBD1; abundance: .; v_gene: TRBV7-7; j_gene: TRBJ1-3; CDR3nt: TGTGCCAGCAGCTTAACAGGGGCTGACACCATATATTTT; CDR3aa: CASSLTGADTIYF
len: 12; d_gene: .; abundance: .; v_gene: TRBV7-2; j_gene: TRBJ2-1; CDR3nt: TGTGCCAGCAGTCCCTACGCTAGCCGGCAGTTCTTC; CDR3aa: CASSPYASRQFF
len: 16; d_gene: TRBD1; abundance: few; v_gene: TRBV15; j_gene: TRBJ1-2; CDR3nt: TGTGCCACCAGCAGAGATCGAGGGAGACAGGGAGATGGCTACACCTTC; CDR3aa: CATSRDRGRQGDGYTF
len: 15; d_gene: TRBD2; abundance: .; v_gene: TRBV2; j_gene: TRBJ2-1; CDR3nt: TGTGCCAGCAGTCGTACTAGCGGGAGTAATAATGAGCAGTTCTTC; CDR3aa: CASSRTSGSNNEQFF
len: 16; d_gene: .; abundance: .; v_gene: TRBV11-2; j_gene: TRBJ2-2; CDR3nt: TGTGCCAGCAGCTTCCCGGAGGGGGCGGGATCCGGGGAGCTGTTTTTT; CDR3aa: CASSFPEGAGSGELFF
len: 15; d_gene: .; abundance: .; v_gene: TRBV7-8; j_gene: TRBJ2-1; CDR3nt: TGTGCCAGCAGCCCGGGCCGGACTAACGACAATGAGCAGTTCTTC; CDR3aa: CASSPGRTNDNEQFF
len: 13; d_gene: .; abundance: few; v_gene: TRBV19; j_gene: TRBJ1-1; CDR3nt: TGTGCCAGTAGTCAGGGTCGAAACACTGAAGCTTTCTTT; CDR3aa: CASSQGRNTEAFF
len: 16; d_gene: TRBD2; abundance: .; v_gene: TRBV6-5; j_gene: TRBJ2-7; CDR3nt: TGTGCCAGCAGTTACTCGAAAGCGGGGTACTCCTACGAGCAGTACTTC; CDR3aa: CASSYSKAGYSYEQYF
len: 16; d_gene: TRBD1; abundance: .; v_gene: TRBV5-3; j_gene: TRBJ2-3; CDR3nt: TGTGCCAGAAGCCCGCAGGGGGTATCTAGCACAGATACGCAGTATTTT; CDR3aa: CARSPQGVSSTDTQYF
len: 13; d_gene: TRBD1; abundance: .; v_gene: TRBV29-1; j_gene: TRBJ2-5; CDR3nt: TGCAGCGCTAGGACAGGGGTAGGAGAGACCCAGTACTTC; CDR3aa: CSARTGVGETQYF
len: 14; d_gene: .; abundance: once; v_gene: TRBV6-5; j_gene: TRBJ2-2; CDR3nt: TGTGCCAGCAGTTACACAGACGGTACCGGGGAGCTGTTTTTT; CDR3aa: CASSYTDGTGELFF
len: 16; d_gene: .; abundance: .; v_gene: TRBV25-1; j_gene: TRBJ1-1; CDR3nt: TGTGCCAGCAGTGAATCAGATCGCGGCCGGGGCACTGAAGCTTTCTTT; CDR3aa: CASSESDRGRGTEAFF
len: 13; d_gene: .; abundance: .; v_gene: TRBV7-9; j_gene: TRBJ2-3; CDR3nt: TGTGCCAGCAGCCCGTACAAGACAGATACGCAGTATTTT; CDR3aa: CASSPYKTDTQYF
len: 14; d_gene: .; abundance: .; v_gene: TRBV6-5; j_gene: TRBJ2-7; CDR3nt: TGTGCCAGCAGTTACTCGTACAGCTCCTACGAGCAGTACTTC; CDR3aa: CASSYSYSSYEQYF
len: 15; d_gene: TRBD1; abundance: .; v_gene: TRBV12-5; j_gene: TRBJ1-1; CDR3nt: TGTGCTAGTGGTTTGCCCCGGACAGGGGGCACTGAAGCTTTCTTT; CDR3aa: CASGLPRTGGTEAFF
len: 14; d_gene: TRBD2; abundance: .; v_gene: TRBV19; j_gene: TRBJ2-7; CDR3nt: TGTGCCGTCTCTAGTAGCGGGCAACTCTACGAGCAGTACTTC; CDR3aa: CAVSSSGQLYEQYF
len: 15; d_gene: .; abundance: .; v_gene: TRBV7-8; j_gene: TRBJ2-1; CDR3nt: TGTGCCAGCAGCTTAATGGCGGGGGCGGATGGTGAGCAGTTCTTC; CDR3aa: CASSLMAGADGEQFF
len: 17; d_gene: .; abundance: few; v_gene: TRBV5-1; j_gene: TRBJ1-2; CDR3nt: TGCGCCAGCAGCTTGGGGGCAGGTGGGGCCAGTAACTATGGCTACACCTTC; CDR3aa: CASSLGAGGASNYGYTF
len: 16; d_gene: .; abundance: once; v_gene: TRBV5-4; j_gene: TRBJ2-2; CDR3nt: TGTGCCAGCAGCCCCCCGCAAGGGGCGAACACCGGGGAGCTGTTTTTT; CDR3aa: CASSPPQGANTGELFF